This TCR beta chain appears in the sequencing data of a study of blood T cell repertoires in COVID-19. Authors' processing steps: It was from reference gene primer amplification that nucleated cell counts were estimated. TCRdb keeps only in-frame clones here, not all; method: immunoSEQ multiplex PCR. The V and J calls and clone size come from that table; D and trimming were worked out from the DNA. The sample lists some 340,000 clones, around 87% occurring once. The study counted Cohort 3 donors as recovered given two negative PCRs, clearance, or symptom resolution. V lost 2 bases, J lost 5 bases, and 16 bases lay in between. Germline CDR1 and CDR2: KGHSH and LQKENI. The CDR3 is made up of 16 amino acids.

The V gene is TRBV18, the J gene TRBJ1-5; D is undetermined. This receptor was obtained from a woman younger than 45 who had recovered from COVID-19. Sequenced input: PBMCs or T cells enriched from blood (not recorded which). CDR3: CASSPSPARGDQPQHF. CDR3 DNA: TGTGCCAGCTCACCATCCCCGGCCCGCGGGGATCAGCCCCAGCATTTT.